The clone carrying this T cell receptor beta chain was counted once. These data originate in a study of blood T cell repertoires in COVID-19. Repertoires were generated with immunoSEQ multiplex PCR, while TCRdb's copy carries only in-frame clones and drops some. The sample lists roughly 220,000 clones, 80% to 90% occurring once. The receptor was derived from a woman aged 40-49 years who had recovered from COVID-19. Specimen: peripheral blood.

The CDR3 DNA reads TGTGCCAGCAGCTTTGTCGGCTACGAGCAGTACTTC. This codes for CASSFVGYEQYF. J is TRBJ2-7 and V is TRBV7-9; unclear D gene. The CDR3 has 12 residues. The V end lost 3 bases, the J end lost 3 bases, and 6 bases lay between the germline ends. Per the germline V gene, CDR1 is SEHNR and CDR2 is FQNEAQ (reference sequence).